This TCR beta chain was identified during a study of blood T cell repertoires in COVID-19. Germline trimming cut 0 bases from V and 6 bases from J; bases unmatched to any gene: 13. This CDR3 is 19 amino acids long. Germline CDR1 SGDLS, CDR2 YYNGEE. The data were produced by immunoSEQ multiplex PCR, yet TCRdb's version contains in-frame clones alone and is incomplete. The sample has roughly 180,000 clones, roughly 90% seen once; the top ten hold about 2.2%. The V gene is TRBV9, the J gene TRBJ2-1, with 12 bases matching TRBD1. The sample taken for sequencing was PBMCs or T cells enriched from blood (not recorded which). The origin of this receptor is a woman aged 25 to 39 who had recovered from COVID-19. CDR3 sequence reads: CASSVAGQGAGLASNEQFF. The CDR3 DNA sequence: TGTGCCAGCAGCGTAGCGGGACAGGGGGCAGGACTAGCCAGCAATGAGCAGTTCTTC.